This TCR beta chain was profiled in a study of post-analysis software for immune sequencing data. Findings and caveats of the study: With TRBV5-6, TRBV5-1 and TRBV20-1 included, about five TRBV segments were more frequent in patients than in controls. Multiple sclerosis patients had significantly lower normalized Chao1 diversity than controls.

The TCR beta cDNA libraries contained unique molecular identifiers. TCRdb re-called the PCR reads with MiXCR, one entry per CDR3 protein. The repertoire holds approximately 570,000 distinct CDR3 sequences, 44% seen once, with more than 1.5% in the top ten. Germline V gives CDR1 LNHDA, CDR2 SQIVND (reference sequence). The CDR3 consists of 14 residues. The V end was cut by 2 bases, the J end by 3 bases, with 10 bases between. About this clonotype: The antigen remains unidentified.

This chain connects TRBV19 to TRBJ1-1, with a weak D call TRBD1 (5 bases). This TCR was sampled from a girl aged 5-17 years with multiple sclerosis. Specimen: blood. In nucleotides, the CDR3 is TGTGCCAGTAGTATACAGGGCGGTCACACTGAAGCTTTCTTT. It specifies CASSIQGGHTEAFF.